The rows below give T cell receptor beta chains drawn from one sample of a study of PD-L1 blockade in urothelial cancer. The repertoire was sequenced with immunoSEQ multiplex PCR; TCRdb's copy has only in-frame clones and lacks some. This sample carries about 38,000 clones, 90% of them seen once, and the ten largest clones take roughly 8%. Here the sequenced sample was PBMCs, taken around atezolizumab (anti-PD-L1) treatment. These TCRs come from a man between 65 and 80 years old with urothelial cancer. Each CDR3 is given with its conserved first and last residue. The D gene is left open where the match is weak. The listing skips clone size in some rows; elsewhere it reads once, few, many or a size class.

J gene: TRBJ2-1
D gene: TRBD1
V gene: TRBV6-1
clone size: -
CDR3 DNA: TGTGCCAGCAGTGAATTTCAGGGGGTGACTGAGCAGTTCTTC
CDR3 protein: CASSEFQGVTEQFF

J gene: TRBJ2-3
D gene: -
V gene: TRBV4-1
clone size: -
CDR3 DNA: TGCGCCAGCGGATCAGGGGTAGGCCGCTCCGCAGATACGCAGTATTTT
CDR3 protein: CASGSGVGRSADTQYF

J gene: TRBJ1-1
D gene: -
V gene: TRBV5-1
clone size: -
CDR3 DNA: TGCGCCAGCAGCTTTGGGGCAGAAGCTTTCTTT
CDR3 protein: CASSFGAEAFF

J gene: TRBJ2-5
D gene: TRBD2
V gene: TRBV6-5
clone size: once
CDR3 DNA: TGTGCCAGCACCCTCAGCGGGACCCTGCAAGAGACCCAGTACTTC
CDR3 protein: CASTLSGTLQETQYF

J gene: TRBJ2-7
D gene: -
V gene: TRBV28
clone size: -
CDR3 DNA: TGTGCCAGCAGTTGGGCAAGCTCCTACGAGCAGTACTTC
CDR3 protein: CASSWASSYEQYF

J gene: TRBJ2-3
D gene: -
V gene: TRBV5-6
clone size: -
CDR3 DNA: TGTGCCAGCAGCTTCAGGGTGGATACGCAGTATTTT
CDR3 protein: CASSFRVDTQYF

J gene: TRBJ1-4
D gene: -
V gene: TRBV5-1
clone size: -
CDR3 DNA: TGCGCCAGCAGCCCACGGGACACCGAAAAACTGTTTTTT
CDR3 protein: CASSPRDTEKLFF

J gene: TRBJ1-3
D gene: TRBD1
V gene: TRBV5-1
clone size: -
CDR3 DNA: TGCGCCAGCAGCCCGGGACAGGGAGGAGTCACCATATATTTT
CDR3 protein: CASSPGQGGVTIYF

J gene: TRBJ2-1
D gene: TRBD2
V gene: TRBV19
clone size: -
CDR3 DNA: TGTGCCAGTAGTCGGGAGGGAGAGGTTATTTGGCAGTTCTTC
CDR3 protein: CASSREGEVIWQFF

J gene: TRBJ2-2
D gene: TRBD2
V gene: TRBV6-4
clone size: -
CDR3 DNA: TGTGCCAGCAGTAGAGCGGGAAACACCGGGGAGCTGTTTTTT
CDR3 protein: CASSRAGNTGELFF

J gene: TRBJ2-3
D gene: -
V gene: TRBV4-2
clone size: -
CDR3 DNA: TGTGCCAGCAGCCAAGATTTAAGAGGGAGAGGAGCAGATACGCAGTATTTT
CDR3 protein: CASSQDLRGRGADTQYF

J gene: TRBJ1-4
D gene: -
V gene: TRBV9
clone size: -
CDR3 DNA: TGTGCCAGCAGCGCCTCGGTCGGGGGGGGAACTAATGAAAAACTGTTTTTT
CDR3 protein: CASSASVGGGTNEKLFF

J gene: TRBJ2-7
D gene: TRBD2
V gene: TRBV28
clone size: few
CDR3 DNA: TGTGCCAGCAGTCGGGAACTAGCGGGAGGCTGGGAGCAGTACTTC
CDR3 protein: CASSRELAGGWEQYF

J gene: TRBJ2-7
D gene: -
V gene: TRBV6-5
clone size: -
CDR3 DNA: TGTGCCGCGGGTACCGCGGGCAATATCGACGAGCAGTACTTC
CDR3 protein: CAAGTAGNIDEQYF

J gene: TRBJ2-7
D gene: -
V gene: TRBV28
clone size: -
CDR3 DNA: TGTGCCAGCAGTTGGACTCGGGAGCAGTACTTC
CDR3 protein: CASSWTREQYF

J gene: TRBJ2-4
D gene: TRBD1
V gene: TRBV7-9
clone size: -
CDR3 DNA: TGTGCCAGCAGCTTAGGGCAGGGGGCCGGGTCGAAAATTGGGATTCAGTACTTC
CDR3 protein: CASSLGQGAGSKIGIQYF

J gene: TRBJ1-4
D gene: -
V gene: TRBV28
clone size: few
CDR3 DNA: TGTGCCAGCAGTTTACCTTATGGCGAAAAACTGTTTTTT
CDR3 protein: CASSLPYGEKLFF

J gene: TRBJ2-7
D gene: -
V gene: TRBV27
clone size: -
CDR3 DNA: TGTGCCAGCACCCCCCTCGCTAGCGATCTATACGAGCAGTACTTC
CDR3 protein: CASTPLASDLYEQYF

J gene: TRBJ1-2
D gene: -
V gene: TRBV30
clone size: -
CDR3 DNA: TGTGCCTGGAGCAACCTCAAATCGGGGGTCTATGGCTACACCTTC
CDR3 protein: CAWSNLKSGVYGYTF

J gene: TRBJ1-2
D gene: TRBD1
V gene: TRBV6-6
clone size: -
CDR3 DNA: TGTGCCAGCAGACAGGGGAGGAGGGGCTACACCTTC
CDR3 protein: CASRQGRRGYTF

J gene: TRBJ2-3
D gene: -
V gene: TRBV6-6
clone size: -
CDR3 DNA: TGTGCCAGCGCGCATAGCGTAAGCGTCACAGATACGCAGTATTTT
CDR3 protein: CASAHSVSVTDTQYF

J gene: TRBJ2-3
D gene: -
V gene: TRBV25-1
clone size: -
CDR3 DNA: TGTGCCAGCAGTGGTTTAACAGGTACCCGCACAGATACGCAGTATTTT
CDR3 protein: CASSGLTGTRTDTQYF

J gene: TRBJ2-7
D gene: TRBD2
V gene: TRBV19
clone size: -
CDR3 DNA: TGTGCCAGTAGTGTGACTAGCGCGGCACCCTACGAGCAGTACTTC
CDR3 protein: CASSVTSAAPYEQYF

J gene: TRBJ2-3
D gene: TRBD2
V gene: TRBV4-2
clone size: -
CDR3 DNA: TGTGCCAGCAGCCAAGGGCGGGAGTGGACAGATACGCAGTATTTT
CDR3 protein: CASSQGREWTDTQYF

J gene: TRBJ1-4
D gene: -
V gene: TRBV28
clone size: -
CDR3 DNA: TGTGCCAGCAGCCGAGTGGGGGGTGGGGAAAAACTGTTTTTT
CDR3 protein: CASSRVGGGEKLFF

J gene: TRBJ2-2
D gene: TRBD2
V gene: TRBV28
clone size: once
CDR3 DNA: TGTGCCAGCAGGAGCGGGGGGTGGGACACCGGGGAGCTGTTTTTT
CDR3 protein: CASRSGGWDTGELFF

J gene: TRBJ2-4
D gene: TRBD1
V gene: TRBV5-4
clone size: -
CDR3 DNA: TGTGCCAGCAGCTTACAGGGGGCCAAAAACATTCAGTACTTC
CDR3 protein: CASSLQGAKNIQYF

J gene: TRBJ1-1
D gene: TRBD1
V gene: TRBV6-5
clone size: once
CDR3 DNA: TGTGCCAGCAGGCACGCCTCAGGGGGCACTGAAGCTTTCTTT
CDR3 protein: CASRHASGGTEAFF

J gene: TRBJ2-7
D gene: -
V gene: TRBV10-3
clone size: -
CDR3 DNA: TGTGCCATCAGTGACCCCGGAGGAAAGCAGTACTTC
CDR3 protein: CAISDPGGKQYF

J gene: TRBJ2-2
D gene: TRBD1
V gene: TRBV19
clone size: -
CDR3 DNA: TGTGCCAGTAGTACTTCCTTGACAGGGGGATACACCGGGGAGCTGTTTTTT
CDR3 protein: CASSTSLTGGYTGELFF

J gene: TRBJ2-5
D gene: -
V gene: TRBV2
clone size: -
CDR3 DNA: TGTGCCAGCAGTGATTTAGCGTTGGGCCAGTACTTC
CDR3 protein: CASSDLALGQYF

J gene: TRBJ2-7
D gene: TRBD2
V gene: TRBV28
clone size: -
CDR3 DNA: TGTGCCAGCGTTGGCCCAGCGGGAGTCTACGAGCAGTACTTC
CDR3 protein: CASVGPAGVYEQYF

J gene: TRBJ2-1
D gene: TRBD2
V gene: TRBV11-2
clone size: -
CDR3 DNA: TGTGCCAGCAGCTCCATAGCGGGTTTGGCCTACAATGAGCAGTTCTTC
CDR3 protein: CASSSIAGLAYNEQFF

J gene: TRBJ2-2
D gene: -
V gene: TRBV19
clone size: once
CDR3 DNA: TGTGCCAGTAGGGGGGCGTTGGGCACCGGGGAGCTGTTTTTT
CDR3 protein: CASRGALGTGELFF

J gene: TRBJ1-4
D gene: -
V gene: TRBV28
clone size: -
CDR3 DNA: TGTGCCAGCAGTACAAATGAAAAACTGTTTTTT
CDR3 protein: CASSTNEKLFF

J gene: TRBJ2-3
D gene: TRBD2
V gene: TRBV5-1
clone size: -
CDR3 DNA: TGCGCCAGCAGCTTGGTTCCCGGACTAGCGGGAGAAGATACGCAGTATTTT
CDR3 protein: CASSLVPGLAGEDTQYF

J gene: TRBJ2-1
D gene: -
V gene: TRBV4-1
clone size: -
CDR3 DNA: TGCGCCAGCAGCCCCACAGGGTGGTCCTACAATGAGCAGTTCTTC
CDR3 protein: CASSPTGWSYNEQFF

J gene: TRBJ1-3
D gene: -
V gene: TRBV7-2
clone size: few
CDR3 DNA: TGTGCCAGCAGCGCCCGGACTGACTCTGGAAACACCATATATTTT
CDR3 protein: CASSARTDSGNTIYF

J gene: TRBJ2-5
D gene: TRBD2
V gene: TRBV5-5
clone size: -
CDR3 DNA: TGTGCCAGCAGCAGAACCGGGACTAGGGAGGAGACCCAGTACTTC
CDR3 protein: CASSRTGTREETQYF

J gene: TRBJ2-1
D gene: TRBD2
V gene: TRBV10-1
clone size: -
CDR3 DNA: TGCGCCAGCAGTAATAGCGGGAAGGGTGGCAATGAGCAGTTCTTC
CDR3 protein: CASSNSGKGGNEQFF

J gene: TRBJ2-1
D gene: -
V gene: TRBV7-3
clone size: -
CDR3 DNA: TGTGCCAGCAGCCCAAAAGGGAGTTCCTACAATGAGCAGTTCTTC
CDR3 protein: CASSPKGSSYNEQFF